These 4 T cell receptor beta chains were all obtained from the same sample, sequenced in a study of CD8+CD57+ T cells in acquired aplastic anemia. All sequencing subjects had displayed CD8+CD57+ cell expansion on flow cytometry. CDR3 and TCR beta VDJ profiling relied on a genomic DNA template. TCRdb re-called the reads with MiXCR, one entry per CDR3 protein. The sample contains about 180,000 distinct CDR3 sequences, roughly half of which appear only once. Input material: sorted CD4+, CD8+, or CD8+CD57+ T cells (not recorded which) from PBMCs. The receptors come from a human donor with aplastic anemia.

CDR3 amino acids: CASSTLSGGNNEQFF. CDR3 in DNA: TGTGCCAGTAGTACCCTGAGCGGGGGAAACAATGAGCAGTTCTTC. The J gene is TRBJ2-1, the V gene TRBV19; 8 nucleotides match TRBD2. The V segment lost 4 bases and the J segment 5 bases; nucleotides outside the gene matches: 7. This CDR3 is built from 15 residues. CDR1 is LNHDA, CDR2 SQIVND, per germline (reference sequence).

This clonotype appeared many times. The chain employs TRBV9 and TRBJ1-2; a possible D gene is TRBD1 (6 bases). The CDR3 length is 15 residues. Germline CDR1 SGDLS, CDR2 YYNGEE. V was shortened by 0 bases and J by 4 bases, with 13 bases between the two germline ends. CDR3 loop: CASSVGGHSTYGYTF. As DNA, the CDR3 is TGTGCCAGCAGCGTAGGGGGACACAGCACCTATGGCTACACCTTC.

This clonotype came up many times. The CDR3 is CATSLGNGQETQYF. The DNA of the CDR3 is TGTGCCACCAGTTTGGGGAACGGTCAAGAGACCCAGTACTTC. The chain recombines TRBV15 with TRBJ2-5; D remains unclear. There are 14 residues in the CDR3. Between the trimmed V and J ends, which lost 6 bases and 2 bases, there was a span of 13 bases. The germline V gene encodes CDR1 LNHNV and CDR2 YYDKDF (reference sequence).

CDR3 nucleotides: TGTGCCAGTAGTAAGCCCTCTCCCGGGACCCAAAAACTGTTTTTT. Its translation: CASSKPSPGTQKLFF. The gene calls are TRBV19 and TRBJ1-4; D possibly corresponds to TRBD1 (5 bases). CDR1 is LNHDA, CDR2 SQIVND, per germline (reference sequence). Trimming cost V 4 bases and J 9 bases, with 18 bases left between them. The CDR3 is 15 residues long.